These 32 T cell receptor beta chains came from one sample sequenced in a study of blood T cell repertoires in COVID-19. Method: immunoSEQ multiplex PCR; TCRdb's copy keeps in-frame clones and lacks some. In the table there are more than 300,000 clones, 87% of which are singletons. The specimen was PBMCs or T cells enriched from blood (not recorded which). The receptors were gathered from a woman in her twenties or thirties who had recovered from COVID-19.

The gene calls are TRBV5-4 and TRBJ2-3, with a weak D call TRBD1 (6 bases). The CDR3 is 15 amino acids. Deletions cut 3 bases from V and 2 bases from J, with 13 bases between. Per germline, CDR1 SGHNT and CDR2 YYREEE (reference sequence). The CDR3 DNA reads TGTGCCAGCAGCTGGGGACGGACAGACACAGATACGCAGTATTTT. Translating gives CASSWGRTDTDTQYF.

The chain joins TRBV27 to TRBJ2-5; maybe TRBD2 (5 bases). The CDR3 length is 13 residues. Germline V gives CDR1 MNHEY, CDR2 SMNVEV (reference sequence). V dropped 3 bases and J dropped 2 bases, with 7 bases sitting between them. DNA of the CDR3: TGTGCCAGCAGTTTTCGGGGACAAGAGACCCAGTACTTC. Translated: CASSFRGQETQYF.

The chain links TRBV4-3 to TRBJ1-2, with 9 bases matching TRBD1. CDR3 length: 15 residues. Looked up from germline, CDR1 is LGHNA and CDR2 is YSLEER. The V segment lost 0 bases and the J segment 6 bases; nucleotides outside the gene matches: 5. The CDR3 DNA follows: TGCGCCAGCAGCCAAGACGGTACAGGGGGCAATGGCTACACCTTC. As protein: CASSQDGTGGNGYTF.

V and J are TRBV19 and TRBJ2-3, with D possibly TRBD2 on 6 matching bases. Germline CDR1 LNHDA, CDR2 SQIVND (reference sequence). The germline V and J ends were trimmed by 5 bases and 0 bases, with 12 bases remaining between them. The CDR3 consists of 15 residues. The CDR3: CASSVIAASTDTQYF. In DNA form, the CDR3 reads TGTGCCAGTAGTGTAATAGCGGCTAGCACAGATACGCAGTATTTT.

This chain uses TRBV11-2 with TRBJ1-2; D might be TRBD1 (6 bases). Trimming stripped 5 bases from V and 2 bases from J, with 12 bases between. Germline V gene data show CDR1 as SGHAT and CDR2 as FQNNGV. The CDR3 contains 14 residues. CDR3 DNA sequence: TGTGCCAGCAGCCTGGACAGACCCAACTATGGCTACACCTTC. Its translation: CASSLDRPNYGYTF. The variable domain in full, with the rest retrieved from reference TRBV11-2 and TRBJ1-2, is EAGVAQSPRYKIIEKRQSVAFWCNPISGHATLYWYQQILGQGPKLLIQFQNNGVVDDSQLPKDRFSAERLKGVDSTLKIQPAKLEDSAVYLCASSLDRPNYGYTFGSGTRLTVV.

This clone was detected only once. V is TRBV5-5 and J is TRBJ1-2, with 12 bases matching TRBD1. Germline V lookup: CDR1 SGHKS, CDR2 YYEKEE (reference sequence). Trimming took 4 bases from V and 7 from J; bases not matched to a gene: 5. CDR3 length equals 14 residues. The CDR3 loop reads CASSRDRGLSGYTF. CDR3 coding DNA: TGTGCCAGCAGCCGGGACAGGGGGCTCTCTGGCTACACCTTC.

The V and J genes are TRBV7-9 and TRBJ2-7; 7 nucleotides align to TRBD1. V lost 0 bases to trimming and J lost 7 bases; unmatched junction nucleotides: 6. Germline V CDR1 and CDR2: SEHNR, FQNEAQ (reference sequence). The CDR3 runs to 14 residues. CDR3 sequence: CASSLAGTAREQYF. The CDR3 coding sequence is TGTGCCAGCAGCTTAGCGGGGACAGCTAGGGAGCAGTACTTC. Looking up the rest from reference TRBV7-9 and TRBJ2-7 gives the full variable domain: DTGVSQNPRHKITKRGQNVTFRCDPISEHNRLYWYRQTLGQGPEFLTYFQNEAQLEKSRLLSDRFSAERPKGSFSTLEIQRTEQGDSAMYLCASSLAGTAREQYFGPGTRLTVT.

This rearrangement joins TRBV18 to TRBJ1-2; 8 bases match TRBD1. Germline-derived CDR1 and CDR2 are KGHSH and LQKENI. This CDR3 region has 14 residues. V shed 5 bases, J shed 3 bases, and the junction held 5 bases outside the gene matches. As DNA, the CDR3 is TGTGCCAGCTCAGCGGACAGGGTTGACTATGGCTACACCTTC. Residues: CASSADRVDYGYTF. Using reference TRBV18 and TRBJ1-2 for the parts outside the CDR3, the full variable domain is NAGVMQNPRHLVRRRGQEARLRCSPMKGHSHVYWYRQLPEEGLKFMVYLQKENIIDESGMPKERFSAEFPKEGPSILRIQQVVRGDSAAYFCASSADRVDYGYTFGSGTRLTVV.

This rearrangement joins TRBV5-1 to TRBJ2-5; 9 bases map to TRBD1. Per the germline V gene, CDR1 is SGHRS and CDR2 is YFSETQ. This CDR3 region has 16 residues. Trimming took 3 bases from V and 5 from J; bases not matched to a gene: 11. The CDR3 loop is CASSSGQGQSGETQYF. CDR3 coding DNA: TGCGCCAGCAGCTCGGGACAGGGCCAGTCGGGGGAGACCCAGTACTTC.

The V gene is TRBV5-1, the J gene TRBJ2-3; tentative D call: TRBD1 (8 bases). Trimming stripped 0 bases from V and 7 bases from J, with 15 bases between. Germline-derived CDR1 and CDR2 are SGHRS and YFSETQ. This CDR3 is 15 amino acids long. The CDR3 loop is CASSLADREGHTQYF. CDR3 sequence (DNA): TGCGCCAGCAGCTTGGCGGACAGGGAGGGGCATACGCAGTATTTT.

CDR3 protein: CASNDRGDNQPQHF. The CDR3 DNA is TGTGCCAGTAATGACAGGGGAGACAATCAGCCCCAGCATTTT. This rearrangement joins TRBV19 to TRBJ1-5; 8 bases fit TRBD1. There are 14 residues in the CDR3. CDR1 is LNHDA and CDR2 is SQIVND in the germline V gene (reference sequence). V shed 7 bases, J shed 3 bases, and the junction held 5 bases outside the gene matches.

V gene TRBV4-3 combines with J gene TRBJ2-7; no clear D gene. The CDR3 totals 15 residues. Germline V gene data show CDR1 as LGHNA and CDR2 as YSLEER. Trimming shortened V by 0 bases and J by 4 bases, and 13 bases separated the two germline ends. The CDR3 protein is CASSQDMHTEYEQYF. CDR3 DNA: TGCGCCAGCAGCCAAGATATGCACACGGAGTACGAGCAGTACTTC.

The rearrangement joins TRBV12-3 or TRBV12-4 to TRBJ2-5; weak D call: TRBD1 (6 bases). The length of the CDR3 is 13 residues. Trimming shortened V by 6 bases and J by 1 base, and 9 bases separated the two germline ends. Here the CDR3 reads CASRLDSQETQYF. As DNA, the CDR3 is TGTGCCAGCAGACTGGACAGCCAAGAGACCCAGTACTTC.

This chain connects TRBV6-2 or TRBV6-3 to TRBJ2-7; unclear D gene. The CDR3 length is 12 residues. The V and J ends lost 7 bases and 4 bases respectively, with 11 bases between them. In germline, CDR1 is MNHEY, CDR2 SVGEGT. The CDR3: CASNPRGYEQYF. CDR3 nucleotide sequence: TGTGCCAGCAACCCTCGAGGTTACGAGCAGTACTTC.

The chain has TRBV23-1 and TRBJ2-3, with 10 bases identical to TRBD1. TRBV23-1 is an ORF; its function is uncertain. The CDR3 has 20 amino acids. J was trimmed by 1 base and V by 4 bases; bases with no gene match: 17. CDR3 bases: TGCGCCAGCAGTCTCCACCCGGGACAGGGGTCCCCGTCCGGCACAGATACGCAGTATTTT. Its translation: CASSLHPGQGSPSGTDTQYF.

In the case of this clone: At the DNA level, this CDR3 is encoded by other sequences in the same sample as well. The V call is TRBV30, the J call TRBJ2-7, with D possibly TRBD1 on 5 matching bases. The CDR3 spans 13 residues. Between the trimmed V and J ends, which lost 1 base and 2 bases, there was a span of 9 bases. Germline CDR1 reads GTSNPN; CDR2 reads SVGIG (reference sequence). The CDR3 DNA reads TGTGCCTGGAGTGAGGACACAACCTACGAGCAGTACTTC. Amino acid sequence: CAWSEDTTYEQYF.

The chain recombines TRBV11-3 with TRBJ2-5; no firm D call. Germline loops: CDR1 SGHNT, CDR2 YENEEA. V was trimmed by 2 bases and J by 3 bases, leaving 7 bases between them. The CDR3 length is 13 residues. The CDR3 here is CASSLRGEETQYF. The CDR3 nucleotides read TGTGCCAGCAGCTTACGAGGTGAAGAGACCCAGTACTTC.

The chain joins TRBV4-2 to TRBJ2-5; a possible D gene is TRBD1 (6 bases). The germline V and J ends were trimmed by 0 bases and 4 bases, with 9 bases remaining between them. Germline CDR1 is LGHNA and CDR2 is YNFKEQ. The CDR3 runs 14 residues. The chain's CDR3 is CASSQDRGGETQYF. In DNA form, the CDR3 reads TGTGCCAGCAGCCAAGATCGAGGGGGAGAGACCCAGTACTTC.

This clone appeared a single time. CDR3 in amino acids: CASSFRESTEAFF. Written as DNA, the CDR3 is TGTGCCAGCAGCTTCCGGGAGTCCACTGAAGCTTTCTTT. The J gene is TRBJ1-1, the V gene TRBV5-6, with unresolved D. The V end was cut by 2 bases, the J end by 4 bases, with 9 bases between. The CDR3 extends over 13 amino acids. The V gene's germline CDR1 is SGHDT and CDR2 YYEEEE.

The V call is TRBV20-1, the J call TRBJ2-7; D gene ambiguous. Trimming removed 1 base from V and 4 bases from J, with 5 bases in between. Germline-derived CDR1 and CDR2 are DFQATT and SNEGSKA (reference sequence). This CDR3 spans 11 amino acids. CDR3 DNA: TGCAGTGCTAGAGTGGAGTACGAGCAGTACTTC. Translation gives CSARVEYEQYF.

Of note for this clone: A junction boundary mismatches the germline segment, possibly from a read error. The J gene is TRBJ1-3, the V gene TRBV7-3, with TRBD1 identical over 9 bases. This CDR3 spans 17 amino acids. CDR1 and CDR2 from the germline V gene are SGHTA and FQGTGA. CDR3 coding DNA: TGTGCCAGCAGCCTAACCGCCGGGACAGGGACTGGAAACACCATATATTTT. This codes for CASSLTAGTGTGNTIYF.

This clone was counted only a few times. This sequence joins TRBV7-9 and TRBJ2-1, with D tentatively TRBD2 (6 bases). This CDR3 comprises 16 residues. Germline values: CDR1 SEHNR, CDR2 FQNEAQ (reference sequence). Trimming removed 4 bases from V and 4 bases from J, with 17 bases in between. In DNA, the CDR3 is TGTGCCAGCAGCTCCGTTACGGGACTCCCTTACAATGAGCAGTTCTTC. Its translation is CASSSVTGLPYNEQFF.

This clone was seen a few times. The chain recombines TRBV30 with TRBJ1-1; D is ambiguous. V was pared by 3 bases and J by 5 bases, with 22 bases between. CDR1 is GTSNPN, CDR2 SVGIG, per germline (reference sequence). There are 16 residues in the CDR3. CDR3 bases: TGTGCCTGGAGGGATAGCAGAAAGGCGGCGGGAACTGAAGCTTTCTTT. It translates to CAWRDSRKAAGTEAFF. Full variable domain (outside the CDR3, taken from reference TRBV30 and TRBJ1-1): SQTIHQWPATLVQPVGSPLSLECTVEGTSNPNLYWYRQAAGRGLQLLFYSVGIGQISSEVPQNLSASRPQDRQFILSSKKLLLSDSGFYLCAWRDSRKAAGTEAFFGQGTRLTVV.

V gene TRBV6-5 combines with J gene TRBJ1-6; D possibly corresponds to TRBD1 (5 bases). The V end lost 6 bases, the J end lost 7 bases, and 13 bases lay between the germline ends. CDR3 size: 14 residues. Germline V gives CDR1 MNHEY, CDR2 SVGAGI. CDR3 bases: TGTGCCAGCAGCCAGGGCATAGAAAATTCACCCCTCCACTTT. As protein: CASSQGIENSPLHF.

The CDR3 coding sequence is TGTGCCAGTAGTATAGATGGACAGGGAATTCAGCCCCAGCATTTT. It yields the protein CASSIDGQGIQPQHF. The rearrangement links TRBV19 to TRBJ1-5; 8 nucleotides match TRBD1. V lost 0 bases to trimming and J lost 6 bases; unmatched junction nucleotides: 4. This CDR3 is 15 amino acids long. Germline CDR1 and CDR2: LNHDA and SQIVND (reference sequence). Using reference TRBV19 and TRBJ1-5 for the parts outside the CDR3, the full variable domain is DGGITQSPKYLFRKEGQNVTLSCEQNLNHDAMYWYRQDPGQGLRLIYYSQIVNDFQKGDIAEGYSVSREKKESFPLTVTSAQKNPTAFYLCASSIDGQGIQPQHFGDGTRLSIL.

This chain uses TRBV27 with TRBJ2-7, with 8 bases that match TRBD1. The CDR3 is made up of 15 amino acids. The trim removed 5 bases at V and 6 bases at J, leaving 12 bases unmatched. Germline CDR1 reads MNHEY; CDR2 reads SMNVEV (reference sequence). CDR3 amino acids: CASSPSGTGYREQYF. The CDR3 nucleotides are TGTGCCAGCAGTCCAAGTGGGACAGGATATCGCGAGCAGTACTTC.

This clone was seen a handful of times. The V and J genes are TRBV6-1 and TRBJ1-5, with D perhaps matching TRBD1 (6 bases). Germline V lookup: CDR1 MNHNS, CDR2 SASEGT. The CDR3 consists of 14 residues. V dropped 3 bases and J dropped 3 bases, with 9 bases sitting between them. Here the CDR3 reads CASSDRGNNQPQHF. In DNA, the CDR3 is TGTGCCAGCAGTGACAGGGGTAACAATCAGCCCCAGCATTTT.

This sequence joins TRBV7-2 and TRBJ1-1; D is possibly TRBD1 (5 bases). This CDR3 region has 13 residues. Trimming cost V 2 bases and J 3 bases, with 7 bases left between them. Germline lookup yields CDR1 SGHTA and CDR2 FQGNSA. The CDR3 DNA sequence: TGTGCCAGCAGCTTATCCAGGGACACTGAAGCTTTCTTT. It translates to CASSLSRDTEAFF.

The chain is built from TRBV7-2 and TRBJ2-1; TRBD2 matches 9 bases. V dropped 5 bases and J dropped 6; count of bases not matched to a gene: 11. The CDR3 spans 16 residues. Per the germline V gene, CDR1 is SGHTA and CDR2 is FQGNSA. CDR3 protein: CASSPGRGRGGNEQFF. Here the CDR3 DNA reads TGTGCCAGCAGCCCGGGGCGCGGGCGGGGGGGCAATGAGCAGTTCTTC.

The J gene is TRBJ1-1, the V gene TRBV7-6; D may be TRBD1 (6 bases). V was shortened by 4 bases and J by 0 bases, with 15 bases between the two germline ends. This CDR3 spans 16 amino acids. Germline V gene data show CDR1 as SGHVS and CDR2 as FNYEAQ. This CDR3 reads CASSSRQDGVNTEAFF. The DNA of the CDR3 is TGTGCCAGCAGCTCCCGACAGGATGGGGTGAACACTGAAGCTTTCTTT.

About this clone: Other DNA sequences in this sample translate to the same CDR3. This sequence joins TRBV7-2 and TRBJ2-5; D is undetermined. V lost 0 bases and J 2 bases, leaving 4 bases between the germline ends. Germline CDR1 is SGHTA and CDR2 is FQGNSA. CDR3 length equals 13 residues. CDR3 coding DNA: TGTGCCAGCAGCTTAGCTAGACAAGAGACCCAGTACTTC. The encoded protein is CASSLARQETQYF.

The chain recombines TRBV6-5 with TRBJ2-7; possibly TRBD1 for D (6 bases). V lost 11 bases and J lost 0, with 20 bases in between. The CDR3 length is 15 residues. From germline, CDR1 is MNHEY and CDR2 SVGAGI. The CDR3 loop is CASRRPTGNSYEQYF. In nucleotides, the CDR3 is TGTGCCTCCCGGCGCCCGACAGGCAACTCCTACGAGCAGTACTTC.